Given below is one T cell receptor (beta chain) in context. The target of this receptor is not known. The record has no base qualities; no much larger clone is one base away. Sequences LNHDA (CDR1) and SQIVND (CDR2) are obtained from the germline V gene (reference sequence). Between the V and J ends, shortened by 3 bases and 7 bases respectively, the junction contains 15 bases. The CDR3, cysteine through phenylalanine, is 14 amino acids long. The entry retains the CDR3 DNA only, 42 bases that are in frame from base 1. This entry is derived from a study of T cell responses to AZD1222 COVID-19 vaccine (dated by TCRdb to about 2021). Looking at the study overall: AZD1222 recipients whose second dose came at about 4 weeks and those whose second dose came at about 12 weeks were combined into one group, since spike-specific TCR depth and breadth did not differ between the two schedules. TCR sequencing was performed for about 250 trial participants, of whom some 200 were given two doses of AZD1222 and around 25 were given two doses of MenACWY control vaccine. Trial participants were enrolled by age into subgroups of 18-55, 56-69 and 70-plus years, and about 150, 27 and 61 TCR-sequenced participants, respectively, were included in these subgroups. Study-level results and caveats: The 56-69-year group was small, and its depth increase did not reach significance, likely because of low power. Because no samples from the day 14 peak response were available, repertoires could be characterized only after the peak T cell response. Participants were mostly white British, with more females than males. The authors suggested clonal diversity may have been underestimated. CD4 TCRs associated with the vaccine covered the entire spike protein, and the dominant responses were in regions 160-218 and 743-854. Conclusions about previously exposed vaccinees are limited because only six or seven AZD1222 recipients were SARS-CoV-2 seropositive at baseline. A significant rise in spike-specific TCR breadth and depth was observed after two AZD1222 doses relative to day 0 and relative to MenACWY recipients. Reportedly, almost half of the unique spike-specific TCRs recognized epitopes lying outside the regions that are mutated in the B.1.351 and B.1.1.7 variants.

The sample's time point label, in plain terms: baseline before first vaccination. The vaccinee samples were drawn from two UK trials, COV001 and COV002, one of which was a single-blind randomized controlled phase 2/3 trial testing AZD1222 (ChAdOx1 nCoV-19) in healthy adults. For TCRbeta chain sequencing, PBMC samples were collected from trial participants at day 0 and at day 28 after the second dose. The CDR3 regions of human TCRbeta chains were analyzed by immunosequencing. The authors' pipeline ran thus. TCRs in the repertoires were matched against a reference library of SARS-CoV-2-specific TCRs that had been generated with the MIRA antigen-specificity platform. Breadth meant the fraction of unique TCRs that were SARS-CoV-2-associated, whereas depth meant the fraction of total T cells that were SARS-CoV-2-associated. Using the MIRA data, each spike-specific TCR was mapped to the spike region that the TCR reacts to and placed in a CD4 or CD8 class. Log10-transformed breadth and depth values were compared by one-way ANOVA with Sidak's multiple comparisons tests. Sourced from immuneACCESS, this table was stored by TCRdb with only in-frame sequences that have V and J called. A share of the clones is absent; for the studies checked, an unresolved V gene accounts for under half, and the remainder has no known explanation. V, J and clone size reflect that table, while D and trimming were determined from the DNA. Here the sample has tens of thousands of clones; around 90% occur a single time. The top ten hold 2.2% of the sample.

This receptor was taken from an adult in good health. The starting material was peripheral blood, obtained on day 0 of AZD1222 vaccination. This receptor chain uses TRBV19 and TRBJ1-1; TRBD1 might be the D gene, on 5 matching bases. The DNA reads as follows: TGTGCCAGTAGTATTAGGGTTTCCAGGGATGAAGCTTTCTTT. The resulting protein is CASSIRVSRDEAFF.